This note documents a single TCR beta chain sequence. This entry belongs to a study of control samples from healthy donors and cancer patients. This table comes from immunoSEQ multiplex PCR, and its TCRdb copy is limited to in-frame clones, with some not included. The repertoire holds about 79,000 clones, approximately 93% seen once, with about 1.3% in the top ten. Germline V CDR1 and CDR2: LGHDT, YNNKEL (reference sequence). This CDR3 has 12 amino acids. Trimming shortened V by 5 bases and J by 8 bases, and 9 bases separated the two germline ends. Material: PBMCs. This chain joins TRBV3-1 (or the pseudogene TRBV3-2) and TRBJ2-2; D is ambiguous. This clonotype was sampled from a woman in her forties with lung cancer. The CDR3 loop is CASSYVIGELFF. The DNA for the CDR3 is TGTGCCAGCAGCTACGTGATTGGGGAGCTGTTTTTT.